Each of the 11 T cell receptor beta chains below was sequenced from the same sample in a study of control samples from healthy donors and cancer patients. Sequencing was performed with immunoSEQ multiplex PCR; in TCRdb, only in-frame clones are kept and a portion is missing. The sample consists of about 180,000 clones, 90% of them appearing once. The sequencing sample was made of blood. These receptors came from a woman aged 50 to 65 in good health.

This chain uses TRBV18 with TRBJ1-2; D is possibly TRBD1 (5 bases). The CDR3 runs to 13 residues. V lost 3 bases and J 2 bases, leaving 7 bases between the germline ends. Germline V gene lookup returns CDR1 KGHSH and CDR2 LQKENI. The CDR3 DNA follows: TGTGCCAGCTCACCGGGACGGAACTATGGCTACACCTTC. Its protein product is CASSPGRNYGYTF. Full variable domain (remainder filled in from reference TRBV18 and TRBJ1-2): NAGVMQNPRHLVRRRGQEARLRCSPMKGHSHVYWYRQLPEEGLKFMVYLQKENIIDESGMPKERFSAEFPKEGPSILRIQQVVRGDSAAYFCASSPGRNYGYTFGSGTRLTVV.

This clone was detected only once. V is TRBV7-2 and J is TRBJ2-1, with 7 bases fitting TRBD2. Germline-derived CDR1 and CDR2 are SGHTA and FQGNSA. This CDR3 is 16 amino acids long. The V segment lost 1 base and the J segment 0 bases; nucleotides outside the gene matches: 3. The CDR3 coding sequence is TGTGCCAGCAGCTTAGAAGGCGGGAGCTCCTACAATGAGCAGTTCTTC. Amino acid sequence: CASSLEGGSSYNEQFF. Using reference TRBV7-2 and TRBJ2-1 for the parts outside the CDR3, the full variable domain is GAGVSQSPSNKVTEKGKDVELRCDPISGHTALYWYRQSLGQGLEFLIYFQGNSAPDKSGLPSDRFSAERTGGSVSTLTIQRTQQEDSAVYLCASSLEGGSSYNEQFFGPGTRLTVL.

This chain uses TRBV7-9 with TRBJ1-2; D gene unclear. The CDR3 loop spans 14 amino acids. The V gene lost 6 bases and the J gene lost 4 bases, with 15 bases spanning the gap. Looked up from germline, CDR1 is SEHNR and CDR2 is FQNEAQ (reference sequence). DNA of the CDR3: TGTGCCAGCAGTACCCCTAACCCGACCTATGGCTACACCTTC. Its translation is CASSTPNPTYGYTF.

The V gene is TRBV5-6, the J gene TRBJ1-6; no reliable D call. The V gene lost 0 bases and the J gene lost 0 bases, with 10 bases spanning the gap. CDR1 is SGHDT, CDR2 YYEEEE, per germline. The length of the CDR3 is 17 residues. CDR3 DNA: TGTGCCAGCAGCTTGGACACTGAGAGCTCCTATAATTCACCCCTCCACTTT. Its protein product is CASSLDTESSYNSPLHF.

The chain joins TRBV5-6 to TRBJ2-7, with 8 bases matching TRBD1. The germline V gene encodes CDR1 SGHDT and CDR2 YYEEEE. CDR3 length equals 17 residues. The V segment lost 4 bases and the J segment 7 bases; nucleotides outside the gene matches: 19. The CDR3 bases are TGTGCCAGCAGCCCCCTAGGACAGGGAGACCTGACTAGAGAGCAGTACTTC. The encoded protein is CASSPLGQGDLTREQYF.

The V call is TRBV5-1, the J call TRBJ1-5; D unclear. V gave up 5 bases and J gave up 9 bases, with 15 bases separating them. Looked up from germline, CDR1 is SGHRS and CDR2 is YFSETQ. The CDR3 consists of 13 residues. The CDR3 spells CASSLVGLGPQHF. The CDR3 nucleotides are TGCGCCAGCAGTCTAGTCGGCTTGGGGCCCCAGCATTTT. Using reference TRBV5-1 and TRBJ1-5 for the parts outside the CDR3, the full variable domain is KAGVTQTPRYLIKTRGQQVTLSCSPISGHRSVSWYQQTPGQGLQFLFEYFSETQRNKGNFPGRFSGRQFSNSRSEMNVSTLELGDSALYLCASSLVGLGPQHFGDGTRLSIL.

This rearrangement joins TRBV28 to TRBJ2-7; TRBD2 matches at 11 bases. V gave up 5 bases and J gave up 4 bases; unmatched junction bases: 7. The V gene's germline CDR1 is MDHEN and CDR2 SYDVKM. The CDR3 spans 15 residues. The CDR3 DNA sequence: TGTGCCAGCAGTCACCTACTAGCGGGGGTGTACGAGCAGTACTTC. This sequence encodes CASSHLLAGVYEQYF.

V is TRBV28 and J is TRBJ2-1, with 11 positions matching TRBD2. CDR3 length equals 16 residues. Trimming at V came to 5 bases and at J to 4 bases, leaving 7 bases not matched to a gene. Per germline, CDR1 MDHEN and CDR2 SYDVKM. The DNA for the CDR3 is TGTGCCAGCAGTCCCGCCGGGACTAGCGGATACAATGAGCAGTTCTTC. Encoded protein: CASSPAGTSGYNEQFF.

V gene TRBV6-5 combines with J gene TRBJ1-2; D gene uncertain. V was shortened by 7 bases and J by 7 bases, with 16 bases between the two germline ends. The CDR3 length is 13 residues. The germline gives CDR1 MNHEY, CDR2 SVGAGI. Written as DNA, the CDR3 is TGTGCCAGCATGATTCGGGGAGAGTCTGGCTACACCTTC. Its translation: CASMIRGESGYTF.

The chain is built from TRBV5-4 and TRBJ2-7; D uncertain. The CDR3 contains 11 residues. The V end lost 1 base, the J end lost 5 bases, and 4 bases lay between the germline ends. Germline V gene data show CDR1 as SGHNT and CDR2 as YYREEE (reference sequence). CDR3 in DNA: TGTGCCAGCAGCTTGTTGGACGAGCAGTACTTC. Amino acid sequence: CASSLLDEQYF.

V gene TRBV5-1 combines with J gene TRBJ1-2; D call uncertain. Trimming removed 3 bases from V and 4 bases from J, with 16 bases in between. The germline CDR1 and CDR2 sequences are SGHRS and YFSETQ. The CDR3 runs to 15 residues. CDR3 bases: TGCGCCAGCAGCTCTGGACCCGACATTGGCTATGGCTACACCTTC. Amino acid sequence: CASSSGPDIGYGYTF.